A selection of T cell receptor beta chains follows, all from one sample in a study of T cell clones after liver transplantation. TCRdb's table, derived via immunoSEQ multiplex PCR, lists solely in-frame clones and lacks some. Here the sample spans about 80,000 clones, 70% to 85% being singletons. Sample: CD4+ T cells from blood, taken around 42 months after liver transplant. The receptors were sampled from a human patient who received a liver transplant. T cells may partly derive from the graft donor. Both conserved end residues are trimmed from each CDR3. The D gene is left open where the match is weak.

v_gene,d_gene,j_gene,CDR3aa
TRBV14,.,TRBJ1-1,ASSLTLNTEAF
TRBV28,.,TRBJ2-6,ASSLIVGSGGRGANVLT
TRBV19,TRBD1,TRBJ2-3,ASSTGQGVRTDTQY
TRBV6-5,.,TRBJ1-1,ASSPGGSGNTEAF
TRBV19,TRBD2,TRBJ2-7,ASSISGRAYEQY
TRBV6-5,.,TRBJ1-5,ASSYAQYSNQPQH
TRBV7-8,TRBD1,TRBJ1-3,ASSLNRGPSH
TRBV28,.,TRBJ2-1,ASRTRRSEQF
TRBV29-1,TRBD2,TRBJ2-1,SATSGTSGSPSHNEQF
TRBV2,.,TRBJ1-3,ASQRTAGNTIY
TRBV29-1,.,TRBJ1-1,SVETGNTEAF
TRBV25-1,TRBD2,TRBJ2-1,ASSDYASGGYNEQF
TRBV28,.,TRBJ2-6,ASSPRGSGANVLT
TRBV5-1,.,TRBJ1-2,ASSLAEGSRHGYT
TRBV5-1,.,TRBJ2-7,ASSLEVKASYEQY
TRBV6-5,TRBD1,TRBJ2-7,ASRTGTGIPN
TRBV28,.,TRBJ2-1,ASSSQKSRNNEQF
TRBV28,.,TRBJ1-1,ASSSPGMNTEAF
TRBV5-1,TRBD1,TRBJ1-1,ASSPRTGVVRMTEAF
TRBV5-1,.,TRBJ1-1,ASSLVERQDAF
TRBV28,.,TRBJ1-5,ASRGDQPQH
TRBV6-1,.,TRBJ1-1,ASSEAEGREAF
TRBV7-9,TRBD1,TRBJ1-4,ASSLGQGNEKLF
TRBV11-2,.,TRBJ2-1,ASSTKWDSNEQF
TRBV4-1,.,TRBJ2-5,ASSQEDSGRTQY
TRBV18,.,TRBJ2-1,ASSPRQDYSYNEQF
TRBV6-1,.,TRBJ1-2,ASSEASGPNYGYT
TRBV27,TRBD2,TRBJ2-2,AAAGLAENTGELF
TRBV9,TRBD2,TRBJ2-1,ASSVVTGGLSNEQF
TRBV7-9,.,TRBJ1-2,ASSLTNKAGGYT
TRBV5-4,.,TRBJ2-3,ASSGVRGTDTQY
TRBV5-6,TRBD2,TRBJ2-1,ASSPRGGFNEQF
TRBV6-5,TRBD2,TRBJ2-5,ASSRGLAGPETQY
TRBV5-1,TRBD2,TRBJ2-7,ASSPPGVAGHYEQY
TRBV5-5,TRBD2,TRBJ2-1,ASSPRPAGNYNEQF
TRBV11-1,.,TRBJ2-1,ASSLTRTAQSSYNEQF
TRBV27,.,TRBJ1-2,ASSVNRAAGGYT
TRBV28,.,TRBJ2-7,ASSSPGTYTYEQY
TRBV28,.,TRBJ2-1,ASSFNGERPDPYNEQF
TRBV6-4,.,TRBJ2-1,ASSPETGLQQF
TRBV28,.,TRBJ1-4,ASSDTTGSLGEKLF
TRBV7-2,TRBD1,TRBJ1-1,ASSLGGQGAAF
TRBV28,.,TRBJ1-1,AGGSGTLATEAF
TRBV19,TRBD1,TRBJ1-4,ASTSTGGKDEKLF
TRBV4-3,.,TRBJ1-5,ASSQEGQSRQPQH
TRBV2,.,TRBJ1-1,ASSEGPGTEAF
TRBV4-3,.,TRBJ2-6,ASSQDLTGSNSGANVLT
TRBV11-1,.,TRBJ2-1,ASSLAADRRF
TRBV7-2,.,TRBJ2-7,ASSLASPGRGSNYEQY
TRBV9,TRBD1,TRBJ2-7,ASSVDEGARYEQY
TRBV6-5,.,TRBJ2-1,ASKPEMGNEQF
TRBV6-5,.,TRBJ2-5,ASRSPGGRETQY
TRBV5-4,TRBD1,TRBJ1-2,ASSRGRDREPGGYT
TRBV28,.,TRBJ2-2,ASSLDLGGELF
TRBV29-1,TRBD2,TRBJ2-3,SVDGTSGRTDTQY